The present TCR beta chain was sequenced within a study of OX40 agonist ivuxolimab in advanced cancers. Describing the broader study: Ivuxolimab was an agonistic, fully human IgG2 monoclonal antibody directed against OX40 (CD134), a costimulatory receptor. Intravenous ivuxolimab was administered to patients every 2 weeks at six dose levels: 0.01, 0.1, 0.3, 1.5, 3 and 10 mg/kg. Among the roughly 50 dose-escalation patients, around 20 had hepatocellular carcinoma, approximately 15 melanoma, 9 renal cell carcinoma and 9 head and neck cancer. In the dose-escalation cohort, 82.7% of patients were male, and the mean age was approximately 60 years, with a range of about 23 to 80. Patients were allowed to have had prior anti-PD-1, anti-PD-L1 or anti-CTLA-4 therapy, and around two fifths of the dose-escalation patients had been treated with checkpoint inhibitors. Three dose-escalation patients achieved partial responses, one with hepatocellular carcinoma and two with cutaneous melanoma. Peripheral TCRbeta sequencing was intended to test whether TCR sequence diversity was altered and clonal T-cell expansion was caused by ivuxolimab. The paper describes the monotherapy dose-escalation part (N of about 50 patients) of the phase I trial of ivuxolimab. The paper's findings and limits, for the study overall: Partial responders in the 0.1-3.0 mg/kg groups had among the lowest normalized peripheral clonal expansion, especially among CD8+ T cells. At doses of 0.1 to 3.0 mg/kg, clonal expansion of both CD4+ and CD8+ blood T cells was observed from baseline to week 6. After ivuxolimab, CD8+ T cells had more expanded clones than CD4+ T cells on average. The antigen specificity of the clonally expanded peripheral T cells was not determined. Low levels of normalized T-cell clonal expansion were also seen in some nonresponding patients.

For sequencing of the TCRbeta CDR3 region, genomic DNA was extracted from the sorted cells. The immunoSEQ Assay was used to sequence the TCRbeta CDR3 regions. Here the immuneACCESS table is served through TCRdb, limited to in-frame sequences with V and J called. Missing clones are a known gap in these copies; in checked studies unresolved V genes cover under half, and the rest lacks a known reason. The sample table records 50,000 to 70,000 clones; about 86% of these occur just once. The top ten constitute about 2.2% of the sample. The CDR3 runs 16 residues from the cysteine to the phenylalanine. Solely the CDR3 DNA is kept, with 48 bases framed from the first base. V sheds 2 bases and J sheds 0 bases, leaving 8 bases between their ends. CDR1 and CDR2, per the germline V gene, are MNHEY and SVGAGI. Points on this clone: Its antigen remains unidentified. No qualities accompany the bases; no much larger clone lies one base away.

Patients with autoimmune disease history or receiving systemic immunosuppression were excluded from the trial. Peripheral blood for TCR sequencing was drawn from every dose cohort at baseline, at cycle 4 day 1 and at cycle 7 day 1. The samples were drawn from a first-in-human, open-label, multicenter phase I dose-escalation trial of ivuxolimab. Adults with locally advanced or metastatic head and neck squamous cell, hepatocellular, melanoma or renal cell carcinoma were enrolled in the trial. Before TCR sequencing, CD4+ T cells and CD8+ T cells from peripheral blood were sorted into separate populations.

The sample consisted of CD4+ or CD8+ T cells sorted from blood, taken in a trial of the OX40 agonist ivuxolimab. Here the chain combines TRBV6-5 and TRBJ1-6; the D gene identity is not certain. The sequence came from an adult with an advanced solid tumor such as melanoma, head and neck, liver or kidney cancer. The CDR3 amino acid sequence is: CASSYQLSSYNSPLHF. The DNA reads TGTGCCAGCAGTTACCAGCTCAGCTCCTATAATTCACCCCTCCACTTT.